A selection of T cell receptor beta chains follows, all from one sample in a study of T-cell memory formation after mild COVID-19. TCRdb independently ran MiXCR on the 5' RACE reads; one entry per CDR3 protein. The data hold about 400,000 distinct CDR3 sequences, with around 24% observed a single time. The sample comprised PBMCs or a T cell subset sorted from them (not recorded which). These receptors were collected from an adult woman who had mild COVID-19 (a few samples of this study predate the infection). Cell type and time point are not known. CDR3s include the opening cysteine and the closing phenylalanine or tryptophan. Fields, in order: D gene, clone size, V gene, J gene, CDR3 protein, CDR3 DNA. A D gene is named only where the DNA matches it firmly. A row's size may be missing; if present it is once, few, many or a size class.

D gene: -; clone size: -; V gene: TRBV7-2; J gene: TRBJ2-1; CDR3 protein: CASSSTGSRAPFF; CDR3 DNA: TGTGCCAGCAGCTCTACCGGGAGTCGGGCCCCGTTCTTC
D gene: TRBD2; clone size: few; V gene: TRBV4-1; J gene: TRBJ2-7; CDR3 protein: CASSQVTGTSGGGSYEQYF; CDR3 DNA: TGCGCCAGCAGCCAAGTCACCGGGACTAGCGGGGGGGGTTCCTACGAGCAGTACTTC
D gene: TRBD1; clone size: many; V gene: TRBV12-3/TRBV12-4; J gene: TRBJ1-1; CDR3 protein: CASSETGGTGAFF; CDR3 DNA: TGTGCCAGCAGCGAGACAGGGGGCACCGGAGCTTTCTTT
D gene: -; clone size: few; V gene: TRBV7-9; J gene: TRBJ2-1; CDR3 protein: CASSRLGPLQDEQFF; CDR3 DNA: TGTGCCAGCAGCCGACTTGGACCACTCCAGGATGAGCAGTTCTTC
D gene: TRBD1; clone size: -; V gene: TRBV3-1; J gene: TRBJ2-2; CDR3 protein: CASSPYRGQTGELFF; CDR3 DNA: TGTGCCAGCAGCCCATACAGGGGGCAAACCGGGGAGCTGTTTTTT
D gene: TRBD2; clone size: -; V gene: TRBV7-9; J gene: TRBJ2-5; CDR3 protein: CASSSDSLLAQQETQYF; CDR3 DNA: TGTGCCAGCAGCTCGGATTCCCTACTAGCGCAACAAGAGACCCAGTACTTC
D gene: -; clone size: many; V gene: TRBV3-1; J gene: TRBJ1-3; CDR3 protein: CASSQDGSSGNTIYF; CDR3 DNA: TGTGCCAGCAGCCAAGACGGAAGCTCTGGAAACACCATATATTTT
D gene: -; clone size: -; V gene: TRBV9; J gene: TRBJ1-2; CDR3 protein: CASSVSGKGYGYTF; CDR3 DNA: TGTGCCAGCAGCGTATCCGGGAAAGGCTATGGCTACACCTTC
D gene: -; clone size: -; V gene: TRBV6-2/TRBV6-3; J gene: TRBJ2-7; CDR3 protein: CASRDLQGISYEQYF; CDR3 DNA: TGTGCCAGCAGGGACTTACAGGGAATCTCCTACGAGCAGTACTTC
D gene: -; clone size: -; V gene: TRBV7-2; J gene: TRBJ2-1; CDR3 protein: CASSLAGGRNEQFF; CDR3 DNA: TGTGCCAGCAGCTTAGCGGGGGGCCGAAATGAGCAGTTCTTC
D gene: TRBD1; clone size: few; V gene: TRBV4-1; J gene: TRBJ1-5; CDR3 protein: CASSQGQIPNQPQHF; CDR3 DNA: TGCGCCAGCAGCCAGGGACAGATCCCAAATCAGCCCCAGCATTTT
D gene: -; clone size: few; V gene: TRBV7-2; J gene: TRBJ2-3; CDR3 protein: CASSLGLGSSTDTQYF; CDR3 DNA: TGTGCCAGCAGCTTAGGCTTAGGGTCCAGCACAGATACGCAGTATTTT
D gene: -; clone size: -; V gene: TRBV20-1; J gene: TRBJ1-2; CDR3 protein: CSADQLSVGLLGAFYGYTF; CDR3 DNA: TGCAGTGCCGACCAGCTATCAGTGGGCCTTCTTGGGGCCTTCTATGGCTACACCTTC